This T cell receptor beta chain was identified during a study of shared clonotypes between healthy human individuals. Across the whole study: Ranging from 18 to 49 in age, donors were a couple of women and a few men. General study points: Compared with clonotypes that all four donors shared, non-shared clonotypes had lower generation probabilities. The study generally estimated greater richness for naive than memory subsets. Among several donors, roughly 5% of naive CD4 clonotypes were found in common.

CDR1 MDHEN and CDR2 SYDVKM come from the germline V gene. Trimming left V 6 bases short and J 8 bases short, with 11 bases between. The CDR3 is 12 amino acids. Only CD45RO-negative cells positively selected for CCR7 counted as naive CD8 cells, so terminally differentiated effector memory CD45RA+ cells were excluded. TCRdb's table, derived via immunoSEQ multiplex PCR, lists solely in-frame clones and lacks some. The repertoire holds millions of clones, with approximately 94% as singletons. As to this clone: Antigen specificity is unknown.

The chain couples TRBV28 to TRBJ2-1; D gene uncertain. The receptor's source is a man aged 18 to 29 in good health. The sequenced sample was naive CD8+ T cells sorted from blood. CDR3 DNA sequence: TGTGCCAGCAGCAAAGGCCCCTATGAGCAGTTCTTC. This translates into CASSKGPYEQFF.